This T cell receptor beta chain was recovered during a study of T cell changes during pregnancy in multiple sclerosis. The protocol was immunoSEQ multiplex PCR, while the TCRdb copy is restricted to in-frame clones and leaves out a portion. The sample lists about 130,000 clones, approximately 96% seen once, with approximately 0.45% in the top ten. The CDR3 runs to 13 residues. V lost 4 bases to trimming and J lost 6 bases, with 10 bases between them. The germline V gene has CDR1 SGHDT and CDR2 YYEEEE. The chain is built from TRBV5-6 and TRBJ2-2; D is unclear. The sample here was peripheral blood, taken after pregnancy. The TCR comes from a female donor with multiple sclerosis, enrolled in a pregnancy study. This CDR3 is CASSEVRAGELFF. The CDR3 coding sequence is TGTGCCAGCAGCGAAGTCCGGGCCGGGGAGCTGTTTTTT.